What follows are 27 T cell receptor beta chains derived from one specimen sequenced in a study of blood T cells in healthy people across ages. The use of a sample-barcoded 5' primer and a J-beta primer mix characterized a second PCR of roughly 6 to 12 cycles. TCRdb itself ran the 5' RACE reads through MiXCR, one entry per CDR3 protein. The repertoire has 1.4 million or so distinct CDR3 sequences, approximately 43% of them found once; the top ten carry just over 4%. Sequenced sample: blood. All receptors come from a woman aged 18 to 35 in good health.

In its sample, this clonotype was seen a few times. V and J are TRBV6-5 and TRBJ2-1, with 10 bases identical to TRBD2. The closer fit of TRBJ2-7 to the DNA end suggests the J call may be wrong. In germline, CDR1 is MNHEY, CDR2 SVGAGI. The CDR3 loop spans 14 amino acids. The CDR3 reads CASSPGTSADEQYF. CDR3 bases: TGTGCCAGCAGCCCCGGGACTAGCGCTGACGAGCAGTACTTC.

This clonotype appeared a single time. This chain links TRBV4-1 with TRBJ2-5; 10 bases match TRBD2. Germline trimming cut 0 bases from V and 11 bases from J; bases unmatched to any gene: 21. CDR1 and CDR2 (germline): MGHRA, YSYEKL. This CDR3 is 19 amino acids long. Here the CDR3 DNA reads TGCGCCAGCAGCCAAGAGCCACCCAGAGTAGCGGGGGGCATTAATGAGCAGTACTTC. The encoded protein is CASSQEPPRVAGGINEQYF.

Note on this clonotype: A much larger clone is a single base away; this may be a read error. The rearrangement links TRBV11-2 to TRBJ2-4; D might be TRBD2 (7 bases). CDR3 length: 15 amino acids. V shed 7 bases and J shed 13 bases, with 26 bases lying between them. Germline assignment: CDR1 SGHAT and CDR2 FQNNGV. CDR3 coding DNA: TGTGCCAGCACCCCTAGGGGGGGGACCTACAATGAGCAGTACTTC. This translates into CASTPRGGTYNEQYF. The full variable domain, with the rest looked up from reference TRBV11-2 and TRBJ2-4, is EAGVAQSPRYKIIEKRQSVAFWCNPISGHATLYWYQQILGQGPKLLIQFQNNGVVDDSQLPKDRFSAERLKGVDSTLKIQPAKLEDSAVYLCASTPRGGTYNEQYFGAGTRLSVL.

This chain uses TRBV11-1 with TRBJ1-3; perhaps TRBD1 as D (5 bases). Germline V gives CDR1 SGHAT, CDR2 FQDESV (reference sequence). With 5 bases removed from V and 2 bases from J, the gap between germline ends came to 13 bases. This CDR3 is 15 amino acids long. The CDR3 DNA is TGTGCCAGCAGCCGCGCGGGGGGAACTGGAAACACCATATATTTT. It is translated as CASSRAGGTGNTIYF.

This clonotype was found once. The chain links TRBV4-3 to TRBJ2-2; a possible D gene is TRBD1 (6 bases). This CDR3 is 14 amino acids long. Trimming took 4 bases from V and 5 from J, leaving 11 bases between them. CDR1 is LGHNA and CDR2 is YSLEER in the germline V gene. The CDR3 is CASSRGHTTGELFF. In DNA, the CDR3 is TGCGCCAGCAGCCGGGGACATACAACCGGGGAGCTGTTTTTT.

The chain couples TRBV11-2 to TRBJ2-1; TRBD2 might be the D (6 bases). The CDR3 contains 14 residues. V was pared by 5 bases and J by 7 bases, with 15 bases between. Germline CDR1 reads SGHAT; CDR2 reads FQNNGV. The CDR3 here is CASSPLTGRNEQFF. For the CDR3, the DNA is TGTGCCAGCAGCCCCCTCACGGGGAGGAATGAGCAGTTCTTC.

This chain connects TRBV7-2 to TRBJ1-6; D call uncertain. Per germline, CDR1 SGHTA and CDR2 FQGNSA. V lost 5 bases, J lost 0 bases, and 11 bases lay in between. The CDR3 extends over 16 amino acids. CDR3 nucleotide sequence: TGTGCCAGCAGCAAGGACGTGAGCTCCTATAATTCACCCCTCCACTTT. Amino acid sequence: CASSKDVSSYNSPLHF.

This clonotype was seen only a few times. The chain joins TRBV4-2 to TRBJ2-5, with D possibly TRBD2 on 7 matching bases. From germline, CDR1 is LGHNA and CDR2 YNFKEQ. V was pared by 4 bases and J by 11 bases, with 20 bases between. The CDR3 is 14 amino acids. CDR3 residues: CASSLRLAGDEQYF. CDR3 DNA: TGTGCCAGCAGCCTTCGACTAGCAGGGGATGAGCAGTACTTC.

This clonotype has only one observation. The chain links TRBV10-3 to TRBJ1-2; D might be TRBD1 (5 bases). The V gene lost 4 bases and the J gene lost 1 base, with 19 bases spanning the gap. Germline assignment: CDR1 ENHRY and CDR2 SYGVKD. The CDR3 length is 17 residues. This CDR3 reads CAISAWVGDRGNYGYTF. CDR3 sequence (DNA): TGTGCCATCAGTGCCTGGGTGGGGGATAGGGGTAACTATGGCTACACCTTC.

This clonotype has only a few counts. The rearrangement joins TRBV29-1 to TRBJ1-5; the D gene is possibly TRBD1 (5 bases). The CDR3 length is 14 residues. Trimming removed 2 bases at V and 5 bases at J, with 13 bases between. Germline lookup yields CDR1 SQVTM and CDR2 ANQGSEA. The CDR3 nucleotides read TGCAGCGTTGAATTTGGAGGGGTGGATCAGCCCCAGCATTTT. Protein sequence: CSVEFGGVDQPQHF.

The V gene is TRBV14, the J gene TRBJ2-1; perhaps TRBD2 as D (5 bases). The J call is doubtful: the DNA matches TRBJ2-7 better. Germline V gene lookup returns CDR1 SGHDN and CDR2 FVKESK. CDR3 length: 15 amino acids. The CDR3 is CASSRLFGDYNEQYF. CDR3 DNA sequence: TGTGCCAGCAGCCGACTTTTCGGGGATTACAATGAGCAGTACTTC.

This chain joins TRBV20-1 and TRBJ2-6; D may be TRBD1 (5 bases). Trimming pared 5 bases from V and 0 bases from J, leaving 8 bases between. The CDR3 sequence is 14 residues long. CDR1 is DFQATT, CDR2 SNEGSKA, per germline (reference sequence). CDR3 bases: TGCAGTGCTGACAGTTGCTCTGGGGCCAACGTCCTGACTTTC. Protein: CSADSCSGANVLTF.

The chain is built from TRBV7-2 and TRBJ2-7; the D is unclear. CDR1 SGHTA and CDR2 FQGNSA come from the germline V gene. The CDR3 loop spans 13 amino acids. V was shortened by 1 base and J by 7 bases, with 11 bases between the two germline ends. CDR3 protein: CASSLVSEMEQYF. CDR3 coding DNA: TGTGCCAGCAGCTTAGTTTCCGAGATGGAGCAGTACTTC.

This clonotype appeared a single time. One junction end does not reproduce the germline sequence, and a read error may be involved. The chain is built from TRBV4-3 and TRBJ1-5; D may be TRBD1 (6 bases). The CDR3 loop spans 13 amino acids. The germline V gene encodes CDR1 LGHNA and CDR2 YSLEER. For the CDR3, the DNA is TGCACCAGCAGCCAAGGGGGGGATCAGCCCCAGCATTTT. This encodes CTSSQGGDQPQHF.

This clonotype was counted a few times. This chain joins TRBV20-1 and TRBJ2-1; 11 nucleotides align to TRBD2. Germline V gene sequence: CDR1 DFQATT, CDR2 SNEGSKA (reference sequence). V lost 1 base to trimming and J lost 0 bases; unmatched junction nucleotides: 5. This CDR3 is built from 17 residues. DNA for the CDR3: TGCAGTGCTAGAGTTAGACTAGCGGGGAGCTCCTACAATGAGCAGTTCTTC. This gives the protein CSARVRLAGSSYNEQFF.

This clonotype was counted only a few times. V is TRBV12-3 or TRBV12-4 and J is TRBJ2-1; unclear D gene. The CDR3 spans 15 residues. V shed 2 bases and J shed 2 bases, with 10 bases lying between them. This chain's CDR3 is CASSLLSIPYNEQFF. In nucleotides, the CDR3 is TGTGCCAGCAGTTTATTGTCGATTCCCTACAATGAGCAGTTCTTC.

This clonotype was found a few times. The CDR3: CASSLQGLLSLNQPQHF. The CDR3 coding sequence is TGTGCCAGCAGTCTGCAGGGGCTTCTGTCCCTCAATCAGCCCCAGCATTTT. The chain couples TRBV12-3 or TRBV12-4 to TRBJ1-5; a possible D gene is TRBD1 (6 bases). Trimming took off 5 bases at V and 3 bases at J, with 20 bases between the two ends. This CDR3 comprises 17 residues.

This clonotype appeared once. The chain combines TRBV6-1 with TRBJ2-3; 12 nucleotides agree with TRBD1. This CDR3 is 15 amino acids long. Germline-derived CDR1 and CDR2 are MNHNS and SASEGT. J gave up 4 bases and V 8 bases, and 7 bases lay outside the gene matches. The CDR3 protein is CASLTRDRGPDTQYF. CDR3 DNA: TGTGCCAGCCTAACCAGGGACAGGGGGCCAGATACGCAGTATTTT.

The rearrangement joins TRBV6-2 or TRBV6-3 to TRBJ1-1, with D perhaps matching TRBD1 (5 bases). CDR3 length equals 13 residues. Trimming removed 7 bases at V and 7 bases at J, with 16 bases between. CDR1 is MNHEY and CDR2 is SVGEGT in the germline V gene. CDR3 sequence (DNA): TGTGCCAGCATATTCCCTGGGACTGGTGAAGCTTTCTTT. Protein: CASIFPGTGEAFF.

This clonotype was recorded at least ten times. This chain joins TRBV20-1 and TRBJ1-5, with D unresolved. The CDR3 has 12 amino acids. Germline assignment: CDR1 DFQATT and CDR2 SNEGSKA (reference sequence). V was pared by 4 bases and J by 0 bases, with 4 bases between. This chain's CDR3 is CSATGSNQPQHF. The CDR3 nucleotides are TGCAGTGCTACCGGTAGCAATCAGCCCCAGCATTTT.

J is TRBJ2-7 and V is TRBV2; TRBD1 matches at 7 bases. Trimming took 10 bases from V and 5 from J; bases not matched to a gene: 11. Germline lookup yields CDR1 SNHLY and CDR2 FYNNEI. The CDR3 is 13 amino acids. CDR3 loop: CANRKTGWDEQYF. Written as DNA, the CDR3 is TGTGCCAACCGAAAGACAGGGTGGGACGAGCAGTACTTC. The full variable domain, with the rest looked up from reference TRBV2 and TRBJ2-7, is EPEVTQTPSHQVTQMGQEVILRCVPISNHLYFYWYRQILGQKVEFLVSFYNNEISEKSEIFDDQFSVERPDGSNFTLKIRSTKLEDSAMYFCANRKTGWDEQYFGPGTRLTVT.

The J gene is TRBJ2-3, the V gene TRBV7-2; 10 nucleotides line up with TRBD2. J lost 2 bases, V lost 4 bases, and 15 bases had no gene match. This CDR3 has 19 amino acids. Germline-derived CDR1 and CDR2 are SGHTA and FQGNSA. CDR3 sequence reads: CASSSRPGTSALSTDTQYF. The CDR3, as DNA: TGTGCCAGCAGCTCCCGCCCCGGGACTAGCGCCCTTTCCACAGATACGCAGTATTTT.

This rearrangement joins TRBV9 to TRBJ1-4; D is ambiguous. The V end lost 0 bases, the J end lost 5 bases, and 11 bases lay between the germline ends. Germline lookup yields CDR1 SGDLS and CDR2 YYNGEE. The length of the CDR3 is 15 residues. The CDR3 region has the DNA TGTGCCAGCAGCGTAGGGACCGCTAGGAATGAAAAACTGTTTTTT. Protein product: CASSVGTARNEKLFF.

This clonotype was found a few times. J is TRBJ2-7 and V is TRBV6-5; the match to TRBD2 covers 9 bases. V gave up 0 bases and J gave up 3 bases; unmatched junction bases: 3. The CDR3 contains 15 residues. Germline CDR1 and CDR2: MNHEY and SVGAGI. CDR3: CASSYSLAGSYEQYF. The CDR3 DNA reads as TGTGCCAGCAGTTACTCGCTAGCGGGGAGCTACGAGCAGTACTTC.

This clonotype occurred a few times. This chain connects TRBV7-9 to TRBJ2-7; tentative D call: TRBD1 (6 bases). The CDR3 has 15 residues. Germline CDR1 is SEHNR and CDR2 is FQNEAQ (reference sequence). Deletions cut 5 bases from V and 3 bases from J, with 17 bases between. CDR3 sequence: CASSETTGFYYEQYF. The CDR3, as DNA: TGTGCCAGCAGCGAAACAACAGGGTTCTACTACGAGCAGTACTTC.

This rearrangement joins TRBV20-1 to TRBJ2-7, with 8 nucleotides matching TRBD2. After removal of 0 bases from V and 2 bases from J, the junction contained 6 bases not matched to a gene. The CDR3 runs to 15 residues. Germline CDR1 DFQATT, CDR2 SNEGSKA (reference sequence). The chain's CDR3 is CSARDLTSVTYEQYF. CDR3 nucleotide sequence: TGCAGTGCTAGAGATCTGACTAGCGTCACCTACGAGCAGTACTTC.

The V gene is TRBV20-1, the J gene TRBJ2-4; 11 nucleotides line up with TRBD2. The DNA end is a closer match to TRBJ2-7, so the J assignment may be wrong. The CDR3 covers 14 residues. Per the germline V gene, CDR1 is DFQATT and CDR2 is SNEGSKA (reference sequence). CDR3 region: CSAGGLAGDYEQYF. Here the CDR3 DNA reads TGCAGTGCTGGCGGACTAGCGGGTGATTACGAGCAGTACTTC.